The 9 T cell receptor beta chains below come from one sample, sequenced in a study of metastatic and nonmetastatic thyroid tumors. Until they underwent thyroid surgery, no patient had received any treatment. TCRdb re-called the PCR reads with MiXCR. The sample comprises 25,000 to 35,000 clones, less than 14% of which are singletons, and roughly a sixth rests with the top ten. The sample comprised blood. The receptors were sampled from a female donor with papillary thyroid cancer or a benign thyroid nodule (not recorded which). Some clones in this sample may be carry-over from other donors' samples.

CDR3 amino acids: CASSTIAGATDTQYF. The DNA for the CDR3 is TGTGCCAGCAGTACCATAGCGGGAGCCACAGATACGCAGTATTTT. The rearrangement links TRBV6-1 to TRBJ2-3; TRBD2 matches 9 bases. The CDR3 is made up of 15 amino acids. Unmatched junction bases numbered 5, after V lost 5 bases and J lost 2 bases. Germline V gene lookup returns CDR1 MNHNS and CDR2 SASEGT.

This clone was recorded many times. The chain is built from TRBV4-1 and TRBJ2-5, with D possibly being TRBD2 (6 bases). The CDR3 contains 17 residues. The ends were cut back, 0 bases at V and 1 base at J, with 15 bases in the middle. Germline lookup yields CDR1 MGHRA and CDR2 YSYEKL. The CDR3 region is CASSQEESGEFQETQYF. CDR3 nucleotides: TGCGCCAGCAGCCAAGAAGAATCGGGGGAGTTCCAAGAGACCCAGTACTTC.

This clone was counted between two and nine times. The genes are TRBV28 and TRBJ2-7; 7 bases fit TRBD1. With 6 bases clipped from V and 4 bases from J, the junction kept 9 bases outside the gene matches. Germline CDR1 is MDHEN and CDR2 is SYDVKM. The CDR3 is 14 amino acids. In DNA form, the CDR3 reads TGTGCCAGCAGCACCCGGGACAGCGAATACGAGCAGTACTTC. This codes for CASSTRDSEYEQYF.

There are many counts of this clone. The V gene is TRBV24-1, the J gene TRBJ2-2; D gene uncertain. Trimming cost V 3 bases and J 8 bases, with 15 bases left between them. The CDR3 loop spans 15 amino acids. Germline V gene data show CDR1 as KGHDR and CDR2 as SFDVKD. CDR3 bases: TGTGCCACCAGTGATCCAGTGGGTGAGGTAGGGGAGCTGTTTTTT. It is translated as CATSDPVGEVGELFF.

The CDR3 loop is CASSERNNSPLHF. The CDR3 nucleotides read TGTGCCAGCAGTGAGCGTAATAATTCACCCCTCCACTTT. This chain connects TRBV6-1 to TRBJ1-6; D gene unclear. Germline CDR1 MNHNS, CDR2 SASEGT. This CDR3 region has 13 residues. V was shortened by 3 bases and J by 5 bases, with 5 bases between the two germline ends.

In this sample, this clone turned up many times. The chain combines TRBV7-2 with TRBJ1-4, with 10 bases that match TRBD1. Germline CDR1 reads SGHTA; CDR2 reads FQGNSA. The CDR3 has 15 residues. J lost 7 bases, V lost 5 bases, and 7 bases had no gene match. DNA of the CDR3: TGTGCCAGCAGCGCCGACAGGGGGCGGCGTGAAAAACTGTTTTTT. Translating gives CASSADRGRREKLFF.

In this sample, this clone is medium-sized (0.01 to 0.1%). The CDR3 DNA reads as TGTGCCAGCAGTGAATCAGGGAGTGAAAAACTGTTTTTT. Protein sequence: CASSESGSEKLFF. V is TRBV6-1 and J is TRBJ1-4; D is possibly TRBD1 (5 bases). The CDR3 has 13 residues. Trimming took off 2 bases at V and 7 bases at J, with 8 bases between the two ends. Germline assignment: CDR1 MNHNS and CDR2 SASEGT.

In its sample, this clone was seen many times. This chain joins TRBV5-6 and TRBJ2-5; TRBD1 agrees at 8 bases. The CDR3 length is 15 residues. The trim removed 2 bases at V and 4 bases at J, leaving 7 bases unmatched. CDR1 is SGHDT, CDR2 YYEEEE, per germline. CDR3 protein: CASSLRTGGPETQYF. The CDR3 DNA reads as TGTGCCAGCAGCTTAAGAACAGGGGGTCCAGAGACCCAGTACTTC.

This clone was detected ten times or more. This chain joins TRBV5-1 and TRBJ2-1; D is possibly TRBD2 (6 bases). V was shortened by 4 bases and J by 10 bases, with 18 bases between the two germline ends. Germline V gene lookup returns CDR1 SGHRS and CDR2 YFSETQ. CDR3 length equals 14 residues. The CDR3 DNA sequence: TGCGCCAGCAGCCCAGGCCTAGCGCCGGGCGAGCAGTTCTTC. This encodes CASSPGLAPGEQFF.